The rows below give T cell receptor beta chains drawn from one sample of a study of T cell changes during pregnancy in multiple sclerosis. Clones were read by immunoSEQ multiplex PCR, and TCRdb kept only the in-frame ones, dropping some. The sample lists about 70,000 clones; approximately 91% were seen once. The sequencing here drew on peripheral blood, taken in the first trimester of pregnancy. The receptor source for this set is a female donor with multiple sclerosis, enrolled in a pregnancy study. Each CDR3 is given with its conserved first and last residue. A D gene is named only where the DNA matches it firmly. Rows give clone size only sometimes, using once, few, many, or a class for an expanded clone.

J gene | V gene | D gene | clone size | CDR3 DNA | CDR3 protein
TRBJ1-2 | TRBV7-9 | . | . | TGTGCCAGCAGCTTAGCGGCAGGGCTCGATGGCTACACCTTC | CASSLAAGLDGYTF
TRBJ2-2 | TRBV11-3 | . | . | TGTGCCAGCAGCCTTAGCGTTTCCGGGGAGCTGTTTTTT | CASSLSVSGELFF
TRBJ1-3 | TRBV5-1 | TRBD1 | . | TGCGCCAGCAGTCGGGGGACAGGGGGCACGGGGAACACCATATATTTT | CASSRGTGGTGNTIYF
TRBJ2-2 | TRBV27 | . | . | TGTGCCAGCAGTTTTGGAAGACACCCCACCGGGGAGCTGTTTTTT | CASSFGRHPTGELFF
TRBJ2-7 | TRBV5-1 | . | once | TGCGCCAGCAGCTCAGGACTCGTGCAGTACTTC | CASSSGLVQYF
TRBJ2-1 | TRBV2 | . | . | TGTGCCAGCACGCGGGGATCCTACAATGAGCAGTTCTTC | CASTRGSYNEQFF
TRBJ1-3 | TRBV6-6 | . | . | TGTGCCAGCAGTTTAGACGGAGTGAGAAACACCATATATTTT | CASSLDGVRNTIYF
TRBJ1-1 | TRBV5-4 | . | . | TGTGCCAGCAGCCTCCCCCAGGTTGAAGCTTTCTTT | CASSLPQVEAFF
TRBJ1-3 | TRBV7-2 | . | . | TGCGCCAGCAGCGGGACTGCTGGAAACACCATATATTTT | CASSGTAGNTIYF
TRBJ2-5 | TRBV10-1 | . | once | TGCGCCAGCAGTGAATCAGGGTTGGAGACCCAGTACTTC | CASSESGLETQYF
TRBJ1-1 | TRBV5-6 | . | . | TGTGCCAGCAGTCAGGACAGCCTACTGATGAACACTGAAGCTTTCTTT | CASSQDSLLMNTEAFF
TRBJ2-7 | TRBV5-1 | TRBD2 | . | TGCGCCAGCAGCTTGGGTGGGACTAGCGCGTCCTACGAGCAGTACTTC | CASSLGGTSASYEQYF
TRBJ2-1 | TRBV23-1 | . | . | TGCGCCAGCAGTCAATCTCGGACAGACAATGAGCAGTTCTTC | CASSQSRTDNEQFF
TRBJ2-1 | TRBV28 | TRBD1 | once | TGTGCCAGCACCTTGGGAAGGGACAGGGGTCGGGATGAGCAGTTCTTC | CASTLGRDRGRDEQFF
TRBJ1-5 | TRBV7-8 | TRBD1 | . | TGTGCCAGCAGCTTAGTAGGAGGGACGGGACAGCACATTCAGCCCCAGCATTTT | CASSLVGGTGQHIQPQHF
TRBJ2-7 | TRBV30 | . | . | TGTGCCTGGAGCGACATCCCCTACGAGCAGTACTTC | CAWSDIPYEQYF
TRBJ2-1 | TRBV10-3 | TRBD2 | . | TGTGCCATCACCGGCGGACTAGCGGGAGATGAGCAGTTCTTC | CAITGGLAGDEQFF
TRBJ1-5 | TRBV27 | TRBD1 | . | TGTGCCAGCAGTCCCACGCCGGGACAGGGGAGGATTCAGAGCAATCAGCCCCAGCATTTT | CASSPTPGQGRIQSNQPQHF
TRBJ2-5 | TRBV2 | . | . | TGTGCCAGCAGTGATTGGTCTAGGGGGTACCAAGAGACCCAGTACTTC | CASSDWSRGYQETQYF
TRBJ2-3 | TRBV27 | TRBD2 | . | TGTGCCAGCGGGGCGGGGGGCCCGGATACGCAGTATTTT | CASGAGGPDTQYF
TRBJ2-1 | TRBV28 | TRBD2 | . | TGTGCCAGCAGTTTATTACAACTAGCGAATGAGCAGTTCTTC | CASSLLQLANEQFF
TRBJ1-1 | TRBV6-5 | . | . | TGTGCCAGCAGTTACTCGCCCGGGGGGGTGAACACTGAAGCTTTCTTT | CASSYSPGGVNTEAFF